This T cell receptor beta chain was identified during a study of T cell changes during pregnancy in multiple sclerosis. Sequencing was performed with immunoSEQ multiplex PCR; in TCRdb, only in-frame clones are kept and a portion is missing. The sample has tens of thousands of clones; 88% are singletons. CDR3 length: 12 amino acids. Germline-derived CDR1 and CDR2 are SGHTA and FQGNSA. The V gene lost 5 bases and the J gene lost 5 bases, with 10 bases spanning the gap. This TCR was sampled from a female donor with multiple sclerosis, enrolled in a pregnancy study. The source was CD4+ T cells from peripheral blood mononuclear cells, collected before pregnancy. The chain carries TRBV7-2 and TRBJ2-7; D might be TRBD1 (6 bases). As DNA, the CDR3 is TGTGCCAGCAGCCCCCGGACAGACGAGCAGTACTTC. Its translation is CASSPRTDEQYF. Based on the CDR3 plus reference TRBV7-2 and TRBJ2-7, the full variable domain is GAGVSQSPSNKVTEKGKDVELRCDPISGHTALYWYRQSLGQGLEFLIYFQGNSAPDKSGLPSDRFSAERTGGSVSTLTIQRTQQEDSAVYLCASSPRTDEQYFGPGTRLTVT.